This T cell receptor (beta chain) emerged from a study of T-cell reconstitution after alpha-beta-depleted transplantation in children. The CDR3 length is 13 residues. V lost 4 bases and J 10 bases, leaving 16 bases between the germline ends. The germline V gene encodes CDR1 LGHNA and CDR2 YNFKEQ. Study results and caveats: There were some patients whose high TCRbeta diversity at day 60 came from surviving recipient T cells and thymic progenitors. Where alpha-beta T cells came from about two months after transplant was reportedly several hundred expanded graft clones. After one year, T-cell counts and TCRbeta diversity mostly came from new T cells.

Preparing the TCRbeta library involved the use of unique molecular identifiers. MiXCR was run by TCRdb on the PCR reads, yielding one entry per CDR3 protein. The sample has 300,000 or so distinct CDR3 sequences, around 25% seen once. To note about this clonotype: Its antigen remains unidentified.

This specimen was PBMCs, mostly from graft donor cells, taken 180 days after TCRalphabeta/CD19-depleted stem cell transplant. The sequence derives from a male patient younger than 18 who had a stem cell transplant for acute lymphoblastic leukemia, so the T cells may come from the graft donor. The rearrangement links TRBV4-2 to TRBJ1-2, with D possibly matching TRBD1 (5 bases). The CDR3 loop is CASSPAPQVFYTF. DNA for the CDR3: TGTGCCAGCAGCCCCGCTCCACAGGTTTTCTACACCTTC.